This T cell receptor beta chain was captured in a study of blood T cells in healthy people across ages. Donors were healthy Caucasian individuals from Russia aged about 6 to 100. The authors ran a second PCR of roughly 6 to 11 cycles using a sample-barcoded 5' primer and a J-beta primer mix. TCRdb called the 5' RACE reads again in MiXCR, with one record for every CDR3 protein. The sample records fewer than 900,000 distinct CDR3 sequences, about 40% being singletons. Per the germline V gene, CDR1 is SSHAT and CDR2 is FNYEAQ (reference sequence). This CDR3 contains 14 residues. Study findings and constraints: Per million T cells, TCR beta diversity dropped roughly linearly as age increased.

With respect to this clonotype: Its antigen remains unidentified. The junction does not match germline at one end; this may be a read error.

This receptor was obtained from a woman aged 55-69 years in good health. The chain is built from TRBV7-7 and TRBJ2-5; tentatively, D is TRBD2 (5 bases). Sequencing was carried out using blood. CDR3 nucleotides: TGTGCTAGCAGCTTCTCCCAAGGTAGCGATGAGCAGTACTTC. Its protein is CASSFSQGSDEQYF.